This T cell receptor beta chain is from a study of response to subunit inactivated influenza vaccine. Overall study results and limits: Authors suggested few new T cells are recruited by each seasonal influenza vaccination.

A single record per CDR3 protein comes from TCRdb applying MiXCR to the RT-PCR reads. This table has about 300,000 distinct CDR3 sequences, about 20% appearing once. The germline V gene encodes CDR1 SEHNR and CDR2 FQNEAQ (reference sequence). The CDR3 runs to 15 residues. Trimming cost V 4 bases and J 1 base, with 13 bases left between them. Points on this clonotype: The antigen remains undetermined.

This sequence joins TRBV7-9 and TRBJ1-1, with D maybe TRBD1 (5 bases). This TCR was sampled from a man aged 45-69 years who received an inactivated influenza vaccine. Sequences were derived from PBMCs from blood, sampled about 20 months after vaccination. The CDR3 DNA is TGTGCCAGCAGCTCCGACGGGACGCCGAACACTGAAGCTTTCTTT. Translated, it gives CASSSDGTPNTEAFF.